This entry concerns a single T cell receptor (beta chain). Its antigen is currently unknown. The PCR used 60 Vbeta and 13 Jbeta primers. The protocol was immunoSEQ multiplex PCR, while the TCRdb copy is restricted to in-frame clones and leaves out a portion. The sample contains 250,000 to 300,000 clones, 70% to 90% of which appear only once. The CDR3 is 17 residues long. Trimming left V 1 base short and J 4 bases short, with 16 bases between. Looked up from germline, CDR1 is SGHTA and CDR2 is FQGNSA. The data belong to a study of cytomegalovirus exposure and HLA in healthy donors. General observations from the study: Rare TCR sequences dominated, though some public TCRs recurred in many donors.

Sequencing input: PBMCs. This TCR was recovered from a woman aged 40 to 55 in good health and CMV-seropositive. The chain joins TRBV7-2 to TRBJ1-4; maybe TRBD1 (6 bases). CDR3 bases: TGTGCCAGCAGCTTAGTGCGGGGGGCTGTAGGTAATGAAAAACTGTTTTTT. Its translation is CASSLVRGAVGNEKLFF.